The rows below give T cell receptor beta chains drawn from one sample of a study of T cell repertoires in cytomegalovirus infection. The antigens these receptors bind are not known. One entry per CDR3 protein, called by TCRdb with MiXCR from the reads. Among tens of thousands of distinct CDR3 sequences listed, 40% to 65% were seen once. The source material was CD8+ T cells from cultured PBMCs, sampled from culture after CMV antigen stimulation. The receptors here all came from a human donor in good health (CMV status not recorded). Some clones in this sample may be carry-over from other donors' samples. CDR3s include the opening cysteine and the closing phenylalanine or tryptophan. D genes are given only for firm matches. A row's size may be missing; if present it is once, few, many or a size class.

j_gene,abundance,v_gene,d_gene,CDR3nt,CDR3aa
TRBJ1-1,-,TRBV7-9,-,TGTGCCAGCACCCAGTGGCGGACGGTTGAAGCTTTCTTT,CASTQWRTVEAFF
TRBJ2-7,-,TRBV11-2,-,TGTGCCAGCAGCTGCGGGCCTTACGAGCAGTACTTC,CASSCGPYEQYF
TRBJ1-1,few,TRBV7-9,-,TGTGCCAGCAGCCCTAGTCGGACACTCATGAACACTGAAGCTTTCTTT,CASSPSRTLMNTEAFF
TRBJ2-2,-,TRBV28,-,TGTGCCAGCAGTTTAGCTAGTAACACCGGGGAGCTGTTTTTT,CASSLASNTGELFF
TRBJ1-2,-,TRBV19,-,TGTGCCAGTAGTCCCGGGTTTGGCTACACCTTC,CASSPGFGYTF
TRBJ2-7,-,TRBV4-3,TRBD1,TGCGCCAGCAGCCAATATAAGACAGGGTTCGAGCAGTACTTC,CASSQYKTGFEQYF
TRBJ2-5,-,TRBV20-1,-,TGCAGTGCTAGGCCCTCGCGGGGCCGGGGAGAGACCCAGTACTTC,CSARPSRGRGETQYF
TRBJ2-2,-,TRBV19,TRBD2,TGTGCCAGTAGGGAGGGACTAGCCTACACCGGGGAGCTGTTTTTT,CASREGLAYTGELFF
TRBJ2-5,many,TRBV12-3/TRBV12-4,-,TGTGCCAGCAGTCAGGACTTCCAAGAGACCCAGTACTTC,CASSQDFQETQYF
TRBJ2-3,-,TRBV7-3,TRBD1,TGTGCCAGCAGCCCCGGACAGGCACTCACAGATACGCAGTATTTT,CASSPGQALTDTQYF
TRBJ2-7,-,TRBV4-1,-,TGCGCCAGCAGCCATTCGGGGTACGAGCAGTACTTC,CASSHSGYEQYF
TRBJ2-2,-,TRBV12-3/TRBV12-4,TRBD2,TGTGCCAGCAGACGGCGGGAGGTGGTAACCGGGGAGCTGTTTTTT,CASRRREVVTGELFF
TRBJ2-5,-,TRBV5-4,-,TGTGCCAGCAGCCCCGAGGGGCGGGGTCAAGAGACCCAGTACTTC,CASSPEGRGQETQYF
TRBJ2-5,few,TRBV6-1,TRBD1,TGTGCCAGCAGTGAAGGGGACAGGGAACAAGAGACCCAGTACTTC,CASSEGDREQETQYF
TRBJ1-2,few,TRBV7-9,TRBD1,TGTGCCAGCCGAGACAGGGAGGGCTATGGCTACACCTTC,CASRDREGYGYTF
TRBJ2-1,-,TRBV7-8,TRBD1,TGTGCCAGCAGCCCAGGGGGCTACTACAATGAGCAGTTCTTC,CASSPGGYYNEQFF
TRBJ1-2,-,TRBV4-1,-,TGCGCCAGCAGCCCTAGACCGGACAGATCTGTCAACTATGGCTACACCTTC,CASSPRPDRSVNYGYTF
TRBJ1-2,-,TRBV27,TRBD1,TGTGCCAGCAGTGTCAGGGGGCGCGGGTATGGCTACACCTTC,CASSVRGRGYGYTF
TRBJ1-1,-,TRBV7-8,TRBD1,TGTGCCAGCAGCCCGGGACAGGGGGCGACGGAGACTGAAGCTTTCTTT,CASSPGQGATETEAFF
TRBJ1-5,few,TRBV6-1,-,TGTGCCAGCAGTAATGGGGCCGGGGGTCAGCCCCAGCATTTT,CASSNGAGGQPQHF
TRBJ1-3,once,TRBV7-6,-,TGTGCCAGCAGCGCCCTCGGCTCTGGAAACACCATATATTTT,CASSALGSGNTIYF
TRBJ2-2,-,TRBV6-5,-,TGTGCCAGCAGTTACTCGATAGACACCGGGGAGCTGTTTTTT,CASSYSIDTGELFF
TRBJ2-7,few,TRBV7-5,-,-,CISVPEASTSGEPYEQYF
TRBJ1-5,-,TRBV12-3/TRBV12-4,TRBD1,TGTGCCAGCAGTTCAGGACAGGCCAATCAGCCCCAGCATTTT,CASSSGQANQPQHF
TRBJ1-2,-,TRBV20-1,-,TGCAGTGCTAGAGATGTACAGGGCCACTATGGCTACACCTTC,CSARDVQGHYGYTF
TRBJ1-5,-,TRBV12-3/TRBV12-4,TRBD1,TGTGCCAGCAGTTCCGGGACAGGGGGTATTAGGAATCAGCCCCAGCATTTT,CASSSGTGGIRNQPQHF
TRBJ2-1,-,TRBV4-1,TRBD2,TGCGCCAGCAGCCAAGGGGAGCCAGCGGGAGGAGTTGAGCAGTTCTTC,CASSQGEPAGGVEQFF
TRBJ2-2,-,TRBV5-6,-,TGTGCCAGCATCCAGTTACAGGGTATGGTGACCGGGGAGCTGTTTTTT,CASIQLQGMVTGELFF
TRBJ2-2,-,TRBV28,TRBD1,TGTGCCAGCTGGGACAGGGGCGGGGACGGGGAGCTGTTTTTT,CASWDRGGDGELFF
TRBJ2-5,few,TRBV14,-,TGTGCCAGCAGCCAAGGACAAGCGGGTAGAAAAGAGACCCAGTACTTC,CASSQGQAGRKETQYF
TRBJ2-7,few,TRBV7-2,TRBD1,TGTGCCAGCAGCTTAGTGGGGACAGGGAGCGACGAGCAGTACTTC,CASSLVGTGSDEQYF
TRBJ1-6,few,TRBV7-6,TRBD1,TGTGCCAGCAGCTACCGACCGGGACAGGGTAATTCACCCCTCCACTTT,CASSYRPGQGNSPLHF
TRBJ2-5,-,TRBV2,TRBD2,TGTGCCAGCAGTGGACTAGCGAGGGAGACCCAGTACTTC,CASSGLARETQYF
TRBJ2-7,few,TRBV4-2,TRBD2,TGTGCCAGCAGCGACCGGGACTACCGATCCTACGAGCAGTACTTC,CASSDRDYRSYEQYF
TRBJ2-1,-,TRBV10-3,-,TGTGCCATCGCCGGAGAGGAGCAGTTCTTC,CAIAGEEQFF